The 32 T cell receptor beta chains listed next were all sequenced from one sample in a study of shared clonotypes between healthy human individuals. TCRdb's copy holds only in-frame clones and misses some; the assay was immunoSEQ multiplex PCR. The profile shows about 980,000 clones, 76% of them singletons. Sequencing used memory CD4+ T cells sorted from blood. Subset denoted: CD45RA-negative fraction. The receptors shown here come from a man between 18 and 35 years old in good health.

The table lists this clone with a count of one. Other DNA sequences within the sample encode an identical CDR3. V usage is TRBV10-3 and J usage is TRBJ1-1; the D is unclear. Germline CDR1 ENHRY, CDR2 SYGVKD. The CDR3 sequence is 13 residues long. Trimming removed 5 bases from V and 2 bases from J, with 9 bases in between. The chain's CDR3 is CAISSGSNTEAFF. For the CDR3, the DNA is TGTGCCATCAGTTCGGGCAGCAACACTGAAGCTTTCTTT.

The chain recombines TRBV7-9 with TRBJ1-6; no definite D call. This CDR3 is built from 16 residues. The V gene lost 4 bases and the J gene lost 4 bases, with 14 bases spanning the gap. The germline V gene encodes CDR1 SEHNR and CDR2 FQNEAQ (reference sequence). The CDR3 DNA sequence: TGTGCCAGCAGCTCCCGGACCAGCAGTTATAATTCACCCCTCCACTTT. This gives the protein CASSSRTSSYNSPLHF.

This clone was recorded only once. CDR3 nucleotide sequence: TGTGCCAGCAGTCCTCCCAGGGGCGAAAGCTATGGCTACACCTTC. It is translated as CASSPPRGESYGYTF. V gene TRBV28 combines with J gene TRBJ1-2, with TRBD1 as a possible D gene (6 bases). Trimming left V 5 bases short and J 4 bases short, with 17 bases between. CDR3 size: 15 residues. The germline V gene encodes CDR1 MDHEN and CDR2 SYDVKM.

The chain recombines TRBV6-1 with TRBJ2-5; possibly TRBD1 for D (7 bases). Per germline, CDR1 MNHNS and CDR2 SASEGT. The V gene lost 3 bases and the J gene lost 2 bases, with 19 bases spanning the gap. The length of the CDR3 is 17 residues. CDR3 nucleotides: TGTGCCAGCAGTGACACTTTTACAGGGGACTTTCAAGAGACCCAGTACTTC. The encoded protein is CASSDTFTGDFQETQYF.

This clone was seen more than once but under ten times. The chain couples TRBV2 to TRBJ1-1; D remains unclear. CDR1 is SNHLY and CDR2 is FYNNEI in the germline V gene. CDR3 length: 12 residues. Trimming removed 4 bases from V and 5 bases from J, with 8 bases in between. The CDR3 coding sequence is TGTGCCAGCAGTGGGAGTAGGACTGAAGCTTTCTTT. This sequence encodes CASSGSRTEAFF.

J is TRBJ1-4 and V is TRBV7-9; D possibly corresponds to TRBD1 (5 bases). Trimming shortened V by 0 bases and J by 8 bases, and 10 bases separated the two germline ends. CDR3 length: 14 residues. Germline CDR1 SEHNR, CDR2 FQNEAQ (reference sequence). In DNA, the CDR3 is TGTGCCAGCAGCTTAGCAGGGGCGGAGGAAAAACTGTTTTTT. Amino acid sequence: CASSLAGAEEKLFF.

The chain links TRBV30 to TRBJ1-6; D not resolved. CDR1 GTSNPN and CDR2 SVGIG come from the germline V gene (reference sequence). The CDR3 has 17 amino acids. V was trimmed by 3 bases and J by 1 base, leaving 16 bases between them. CDR3 loop: CAWRPTGGSSYNSPLHF. CDR3 bases: TGTGCCTGGAGGCCTACGGGAGGGTCTTCCTATAATTCACCCCTCCACTTT.

The chain couples TRBV11-2 to TRBJ1-6; D is possibly TRBD1 (5 bases). Germline V lookup: CDR1 SGHAT, CDR2 FQNNGV. This CDR3 has 15 residues. The V end was cut by 1 base, the J end by 2 bases, with 6 bases between. The CDR3 region is CASSLAGTYNSPLHF. CDR3 nucleotide sequence: TGTGCCAGCAGCTTAGCAGGGACCTATAATTCACCCCTCCACTTT.

This clone showed up just a few times. The gene calls are TRBV9 and TRBJ1-3; D call uncertain. Trimming pared 4 bases from V and 0 bases from J, leaving 11 bases between. There are 15 residues in the CDR3. The germline CDR1 and CDR2 sequences are SGDLS and YYNGEE. In DNA form, the CDR3 reads TGTGCCAGCAGCCCCGTTCCCTTCTCTGGAAACACCATATATTTT. It codes for CASSPVPFSGNTIYF.

The chain couples TRBV29-1 to TRBJ1-1, with D unclear. This CDR3 spans 14 amino acids. V was clipped by 5 bases and J by 4 bases, with 17 bases between them. CDR1 and CDR2 (germline): SQVTM, ANQGSEA. The CDR3 DNA reads as TGCAGCGTTTCTAATCTGAGAGCGGGCACTGAAGCTTTCTTT. Translation gives CSVSNLRAGTEAFF. Looking up the rest from reference TRBV29-1 and TRBJ1-1 gives the full variable domain: SAVISQKPSRDICQRGTSLTIQCQVDSQVTMMFWYRQQPGQSLTLIATANQGSEATYESGFVIDKFPISRPNLTFSTLTVSNMSPEDSSIYLCSVSNLRAGTEAFFGQGTRLTVV.

The genes are TRBV6-1 and TRBJ2-2; D is possibly TRBD1 (6 bases). The germline V gene has CDR1 MNHNS and CDR2 SASEGT. The CDR3 is 15 residues long. V lost 2 bases and J 6 bases, leaving 13 bases between the germline ends. Here the CDR3 reads CASSEHRVEAGELFF. The CDR3 DNA is TGTGCCAGCAGTGAACACAGGGTGGAAGCCGGGGAGCTGTTTTTT.

The V and J genes are TRBV10-1 and TRBJ2-3; 9 bases align to TRBD2. CDR3 length: 14 residues. After removal of 5 bases from V and 3 bases from J, the junction contained 3 bases not matched to a gene. Looked up from germline, CDR1 is WNHNN and CDR2 is SYGVQD (reference sequence). CDR3 nucleotide sequence: TGCGCCAGCAGTAGCGGGAGGTTGACAGATACGCAGTATTTT. Residues: CASSSGRLTDTQYF.

This chain uses TRBV9 with TRBJ2-1; TRBD1 matches 8 bases. V lost 4 bases and J lost 9; bases outside the gene matches: 9. CDR1 and CDR2 from the germline V gene are SGDLS and YYNGEE. The CDR3 is 14 residues long. In DNA form, the CDR3 reads TGTGCCAGCAGCCCAGGGGCAGGGGGCGGTGAGCAGTTCTTC. It encodes CASSPGAGGGEQFF.

This clone appeared many times. V and J are TRBV7-6 and TRBJ2-5; D not certain. CDR3 length: 13 amino acids. V was shortened by 3 bases and J by 2 bases, with 7 bases between the two germline ends. CDR1 and CDR2 (germline): SGHVS, FNYEAQ. Here the CDR3 DNA reads TGTGCCAGCAGCTTCGGGCAGCAAGAGACCCAGTACTTC. It specifies CASSFGQQETQYF.

J is TRBJ1-2 and V is TRBV4-3; D gene ambiguous. V gave up 1 base and J gave up 5 bases, with 17 bases separating them. Germline CDR1 and CDR2: LGHNA and YSLEER. The CDR3 is 16 amino acids. The CDR3 sequence: CASSQVTSTVFYGYTF. For the CDR3, the DNA is TGCGCCAGCAGCCAAGTCACATCTACAGTTTTTTATGGCTACACCTTC.

This sequence joins TRBV5-1 and TRBJ1-1; 9 positions match TRBD1. V dropped 0 bases and J dropped 7; count of bases not matched to a gene: 10. This CDR3 spans 16 amino acids. The germline gives CDR1 SGHRS, CDR2 YFSETQ. This CDR3 is CASSLGNRDREVEAFF. The CDR3 bases are TGCGCCAGCAGCTTGGGGAACCGGGACAGGGAAGTTGAAGCTTTCTTT.

A single count supports this clone. V and J are TRBV27 and TRBJ2-1, with 12 bases matching TRBD2. The V gene end was trimmed by 6 bases and the J gene end by 7 bases; junction bases not matched to a gene: 19. The CDR3 extends over 19 amino acids. The germline V gene has CDR1 MNHEY and CDR2 SMNVEV (reference sequence). Written as DNA, the CDR3 is TGTGCCAGCAGCCCTGTCCTAGCGGGAGGGTCATCTATGAGGAATGAGCAGTTCTTC. Translation gives CASSPVLAGGSSMRNEQFF.

This clone was seen a single time. CDR3: CASSGPLGVETQYF. As DNA, the CDR3 is TGTGCCAGCAGCGGCCCGCTGGGTGTAGAGACCCAGTACTTC. The chain is built from TRBV6-6 and TRBJ2-5; D is uncertain. The CDR3 covers 14 residues. Trimming pared 6 bases from V and 4 bases from J, leaving 15 bases between. CDR1 MNHNY and CDR2 SVGAGI come from the germline V gene (reference sequence).

The chain links TRBV5-6 to TRBJ1-1, with TRBD1 identical over 7 bases. Trimming removed 6 bases from V and 2 bases from J; junction bases left unmatched: 10. Germline V gene lookup returns CDR1 SGHDT and CDR2 YYEEEE. The CDR3 extends over 15 amino acids. In DNA, the CDR3 is TGTGCCAGCAACGTAGGGGACAGACCTAACACTGAAGCTTTCTTT. Translated, it gives CASNVGDRPNTEAFF.

CDR3 coding DNA: TGTGCCAGCAGCCCGGGAGGGACTAGCGGGGAAGAGACCCAGTACTTC. The encoded protein is CASSPGGTSGEETQYF. The chain recombines TRBV5-4 with TRBJ2-5; 13 nucleotides match TRBD2. The germline V gene encodes CDR1 SGHNT and CDR2 YYREEE (reference sequence). The CDR3 has 16 residues. V lost 4 bases and J lost 3; bases outside the gene matches: 6.

J is TRBJ1-5 and V is TRBV4-1, with 8 bases aligning to TRBD1. The CDR3 length is 17 residues. CDR1 is MGHRA, CDR2 YSYEKL, per germline. The ends lost 0 bases at V and 2 bases at J; junction bases unmatched: 6. The CDR3 here is CASSQDYRQGRNQPQHF. The DNA for the CDR3 is TGCGCCAGCAGCCAAGATTACCGACAGGGGCGCAATCAGCCCCAGCATTTT.

The rearrangement joins TRBV4-1 to TRBJ1-5; TRBD1 agrees at 8 bases. CDR3 length: 15 amino acids. CDR1 and CDR2 from the germline V gene are MGHRA and YSYEKL. J gave up 7 bases and V 8 bases, and 13 bases lay outside the gene matches. CDR3: CASSADDRGGQPQHF. CDR3 in DNA: TGCGCCAGCTCGGCTGACGACAGGGGAGGGCAGCCCCAGCATTTT.

This clone was seen only once. This chain joins TRBV6-1 and TRBJ2-7; a weak D match, TRBD2 (6 bases). The germline V and J ends were trimmed by 7 bases and 2 bases, with 18 bases remaining between them. Germline CDR1 and CDR2: MNHNS and SASEGT. This CDR3 is 15 amino acids long. CDR3: CASKPRRDPTYEQYF. The CDR3, as DNA: TGTGCCAGCAAACCGCGGCGGGATCCCACCTACGAGCAGTACTTC.

This clone was counted a single time. At one boundary the junction diverges from the germline segment, which might be a read error. The chain is built from TRBV28 and TRBJ1-1, with D hard to call. Germline V lookup: CDR1 MDHEN, CDR2 SYDVKM. There are 13 residues in the CDR3. CDR3 protein: CASSLSGGTEAFF. The CDR3 coding sequence is TGTGCCAGCAGCTTATCCGGAGGGACTGAAGCTTTCTTT.

There are a few counts of this clone. In the same sample, other DNA sequences code for this CDR3. The chain uses TRBV18 and TRBJ1-2; 7 bases are a match to TRBD1. Germline trimming cut 3 bases from V and 3 bases from J; bases unmatched to any gene: 1. This CDR3 spans 13 amino acids. Germline CDR1 and CDR2: KGHSH and LQKENI. This chain's CDR3 is CASSPGQDYGYTF. The CDR3 region has the DNA TGTGCCAGCTCACCCGGACAGGACTATGGCTACACCTTC.

CDR3 nucleotides: TGTGCCAGCAGGAGAGGGACACTTGACAATCAGCCCCAGCATTTT. It is translated as CASRRGTLDNQPQHF. The chain is built from TRBV27 and TRBJ1-5; D might be TRBD1 (6 bases). CDR3 length: 15 residues. Per the germline V gene, CDR1 is MNHEY and CDR2 is SMNVEV (reference sequence). V lost 6 bases, J lost 3 bases, and 15 bases lay in between.

J is TRBJ1-2 and V is TRBV6-5; 9 bases align to TRBD1. This CDR3 has 12 residues. Losses at the gene ends were 7 bases for V and 6 bases for J; bases not matched to a gene: 3. The V gene's germline CDR1 is MNHEY and CDR2 SVGAGI. Here the CDR3 reads CASIGTGNGYTF. The CDR3 nucleotides read TGTGCCAGCATCGGGACAGGGAATGGCTACACCTTC.

This clone was observed a few times. The rearrangement links TRBV6-5 to TRBJ1-1, with D unclear. V was cut by 8 bases and J by 0 bases, with 10 bases left in between. The CDR3 length is 13 residues. Germline CDR1 reads MNHEY; CDR2 reads SVGAGI. DNA for the CDR3: TGTGCCAGCTTGAAGAATTTGAACACTGAAGCTTTCTTT. As protein: CASLKNLNTEAFF.

With regard to this clone: Just one base apart from a much larger clone, this may be a read error. Other DNA sequences in this sample translate to the same CDR3. The gene calls are TRBV5-6 and TRBJ2-3, with 9 bases aligning to TRBD2. Germline CDR1 reads SGHDT; CDR2 reads YYEEEE. The CDR3 covers 15 residues. The ends lost 0 bases at V and 1 base at J; junction bases unmatched: 0. This CDR3 is CASSLVAGGTDTQYF. The CDR3 DNA is TGTGCCAGCAGCTTGGTAGCGGGAGGCACAGATACGCAGTATTTT.

CDR3 sequence: CASSYSHRQNTEAFF. The CDR3 DNA sequence: TGTGCCAGCAGTTACTCGCATCGTCAGAACACTGAAGCTTTCTTT. This sequence joins TRBV6-5 and TRBJ1-1; no definite D call. The CDR3 sequence is 15 residues long. Looked up from germline, CDR1 is MNHEY and CDR2 is SVGAGI. The V gene lost 0 bases and the J gene lost 1 base, with 9 bases spanning the gap.

Points on this clone: The same CDR3 can be traced to other DNA sequences in this sample. In DNA, the CDR3 is TGTGCCAGCAGTTTAGGGGGTTTCACAGATACGCAGTATTTT. Translated: CASSLGGFTDTQYF. The chain employs TRBV27 and TRBJ2-3, with D perhaps matching TRBD1 or TRBD2 (5 bases each). The CDR3 has 14 amino acids. Trimming took off 2 bases at V and 2 bases at J, with 8 bases between the two ends. Germline V CDR1 and CDR2: MNHEY, SMNVEV (reference sequence).

In its sample, this clone was seen once. The J gene is TRBJ2-2, the V gene TRBV7-9, with unresolved D. Germline CDR1 and CDR2: SEHNR and FQNEAQ (reference sequence). With 5 bases removed from V and 3 bases from J, the gap between germline ends came to 16 bases. The CDR3 is 16 residues long. The CDR3 loop is CASSASWSWDTGELFF. The CDR3 bases are TGTGCCAGCAGCGCTAGTTGGAGTTGGGACACCGGGGAGCTGTTTTTT.